The clone carrying this TCR beta chain was seen many times. It was RNA transcripts that yielded the amplified TCR beta CDR3 regions. With the HTBI primer set, the TCR CDR3 went through a first round of RT-PCR. One entry per CDR3 protein, called by TCRdb with MiXCR from the multiplex PCR reads. Of about 400,000 distinct CDR3 sequences in the sample, 15% to 18% are singletons; the top ten hold 12% to 15%. The CDR3 contains 13 residues. CDR1 and CDR2 from the germline V gene are LNHDA and SQIVND (reference sequence). Deletions cut 6 bases from V and 5 bases from J, with 11 bases between. Exclusions: uncontrolled infection, other autoimmune disease, pregnancy, lactation. Diagnoses rested on clinical symptoms, serum thyroxine and TRAb, thyroid ultrasound and orbital computed tomography. The sample belongs to a study of T cells in Graves' hyperthyroidism and ophthalmopathy.

The chain uses TRBV19 and TRBJ2-1; perhaps TRBD2 as D (6 bases). This sequence was found in a woman aged 18-29 years with Graves' hyperthyroidism. Sequenced: blood. The CDR3 reads CASSRGTHNEQFF. CDR3 DNA sequence: TGTGCCAGTAGCCGTGGGACTCACAATGAGCAGTTCTTC.